One and the same sample provided the 21 T cell receptor beta chains below, sequenced in a study of T cells after yellow fever vaccination. MiXCR, run by TCRdb on the 5' RACE reads, gives a single entry per CDR3 protein. This table holds 500,000 to 650,000 distinct CDR3 sequences, approximately 13% found once. The specimen was PBMCs, collected on the day of the yellow fever booster vaccination. The source is a young man who received the YFV17D yellow fever vaccine.

V and J are TRBV20-1 and TRBJ2-6, with 10 bases aligning to TRBD2. The V and J ends lost 4 bases and 0 bases, in that order; junction bases with no gene match: 6. Germline loops: CDR1 DFQATT, CDR2 SNEGSKA (reference sequence). The CDR3 totals 17 residues. CDR3 DNA: TGCAGTGCTATGGGACTAGCGAAAATCTCTGGGGCCAACGTCCTGACTTTC. It encodes CSAMGLAKISGANVLTF.

The V gene is TRBV12-3 or TRBV12-4, the J gene TRBJ1-2; TRBD1 agrees at 9 bases. CDR3 size: 15 residues. J lost 4 bases, V lost 5 bases, and 8 bases had no gene match. In DNA, the CDR3 is TGTGCCAGCAGTAACCCGGGACAGGGCACCTATGGCTACACCTTC. It translates to CASSNPGQGTYGYTF.

The chain carries TRBV20-1 and TRBJ2-3; D gene uncertain. This CDR3 has 13 amino acids. Germline-derived CDR1 and CDR2 are DFQATT and SNEGSKA (reference sequence). The V end lost 6 bases, the J end lost 6 bases, and 16 bases lay between the germline ends. CDR3 DNA: TGCAGTGCCTGGCAGGCCGTTGGGGATACGCAGTATTTT. Translation: CSAWQAVGDTQYF.

This clonotype was picked up a small number of times. The V call is TRBV20-1, the J call TRBJ2-7, with D possibly TRBD2 on 5 matching bases. Trimming stripped 1 base from V and 4 bases from J, with 17 bases between. The germline V gene has CDR1 DFQATT and CDR2 SNEGSKA (reference sequence). This CDR3 has 15 amino acids. CDR3 loop: CSARAKKGRTYEQYF. The CDR3 DNA is TGCAGTGCTAGAGCCAAGAAGGGCAGGACTTACGAGCAGTACTTC.

The rearrangement uses TRBV20-1 and TRBJ1-1; 7 bases map to TRBD1. This CDR3 region has 15 residues. Germline V CDR1 and CDR2: DFQATT, SNEGSKA (reference sequence). V shed 4 bases and J 3 bases; nucleotides not matched to a gene: 11. The DNA of the CDR3 is TGCAGTGCTATACCTAACACCAGGGGGGACACTGAAGCTTTCTTT. It encodes CSAIPNTRGDTEAFF.

The chain is built from TRBV20-1 and TRBJ2-1, with TRBD2 matching 11 bases. Trimming cost V 3 bases and J 0 bases; bases outside gene matches: 10. Germline V gives CDR1 DFQATT, CDR2 SNEGSKA (reference sequence). The length of the CDR3 is 18 residues. This CDR3 reads CSARARPTSGSSYNEQFF. In DNA form, the CDR3 reads TGCAGTGCTAGGGCTCGGCCTACTAGCGGGAGCTCCTACAATGAGCAGTTCTTC.

This clonotype was seen only a few times. V gene TRBV12-3 or TRBV12-4 combines with J gene TRBJ2-7, with D perhaps matching TRBD1 or TRBD2 (5 bases each). The CDR3 runs 15 residues. V shed 2 bases and J shed 6 bases, with 17 bases lying between them. Here the CDR3 DNA reads TGTGCCAGCAGTTTACCCCCAGGGAGCTTCGGCGAGCAGTACTTC. Amino acid sequence: CASSLPPGSFGEQYF.

The rearrangement uses TRBV7-2 and TRBJ2-2; tentative D call: TRBD1 (5 bases). Per the germline V gene, CDR1 is SGHTA and CDR2 is FQGNSA. Trimming took 4 bases from V and 7 from J, leaving 13 bases between them. The CDR3 sequence is 14 residues long. CDR3 amino acids: CASSSRGALGELFF. The CDR3, as DNA: TGTGCCAGCAGCTCACGTGGGGCCCTCGGGGAGCTGTTTTTT.

The chain employs TRBV10-3 and TRBJ2-7, with a tentative D call TRBD2 (7 bases). Trimming shortened V by 0 bases and J by 5 bases, and 17 bases separated the two germline ends. The germline gives CDR1 ENHRY, CDR2 SYGVKD. The CDR3 sequence is 16 residues long. This chain's CDR3 is CAISESGGARRDEQYF. The DNA of the CDR3 is TGTGCCATCAGTGAGTCGGGGGGGGCTAGACGGGACGAGCAGTACTTC.

The chain has TRBV7-6 and TRBJ2-5, with 7 bases aligning to TRBD1. This CDR3 has 17 amino acids. Losses at the gene ends were 5 bases for V and 1 base for J; bases not matched to a gene: 13. In germline, CDR1 is SGHVS, CDR2 FNYEAQ. The CDR3 protein is CASSAQSDRAGQETQYF. CDR3 sequence (DNA): TGTGCCAGCAGCGCCCAATCCGACAGGGCAGGCCAAGAGACCCAGTACTTC.

The V gene is TRBV25-1, the J gene TRBJ2-1; D remains ambiguous. This CDR3 is built from 15 residues. V dropped 1 base and J dropped 2 bases, with 9 bases sitting between them. Germline V gene sequence: CDR1 MGHDK, CDR2 SYGVNS. As DNA, the CDR3 is TGTGCCAGCAGTGAATCTGGATACCCCTACAATGAGCAGTTCTTC. This translates into CASSESGYPYNEQFF.

This clonotype was found a few times. The junction differs from germline at one of its ends, possibly a read error. The chain employs TRBV20-1 and TRBJ2-4; maybe TRBD1 (5 bases). The CDR3 is made up of 16 amino acids. CDR1 is DFQATT and CDR2 is SNEGSKA in the germline V gene (reference sequence). CDR3 sequence (DNA): TGCTGTGCTAGAGATCAGGGAACGAAGACCAAAAACATTCAGTACTTC. This encodes CCARDQGTKTKNIQYF.

This clonotype has only a few counts. The chain employs TRBV7-2 and TRBJ2-4; the D gene is possibly TRBD2 (5 bases). The CDR3 is 13 residues long. Trimming stripped 4 bases from V and 3 bases from J, with 7 bases between. Germline CDR1 and CDR2: SGHTA and FQGNSA. Written as DNA, the CDR3 is TGTGCCAGCAGCTCGAGGGTCAAAAACATTCAGTACTTC. Its translation: CASSSRVKNIQYF.

This clonotype was detected only a few times. V usage is TRBV20-1 and J usage is TRBJ2-3, with TRBD1 identical over 9 bases. In germline, CDR1 is DFQATT, CDR2 SNEGSKA (reference sequence). This CDR3 contains 18 residues. With V trimmed by 6 bases and J by 5 bases, 21 bases remained unmatched. CDR3 sequence reads: CSARPVTGGLRGGDTQYF. CDR3 coding DNA: TGCAGTGCCCGACCGGTGACAGGGGGATTGAGGGGCGGAGATACGCAGTATTTT.

V usage is TRBV20-1 and J usage is TRBJ1-5, with D hard to call. The CDR3 has 14 residues. Germline V CDR1 and CDR2: DFQATT, SNEGSKA (reference sequence). V was clipped by 6 bases and J by 2 bases, with 14 bases between them. CDR3 nucleotides: TGCAGTGCCCTCACTTGGGGTGGCAATCAGCCCCAGCATTTT. Translating gives CSALTWGGNQPQHF.

The J gene is TRBJ2-1, the V gene TRBV7-8; D unclear. In germline, CDR1 is SGHVS, CDR2 FQNEAQ. The germline V and J ends were trimmed by 5 bases and 1 base, with 9 bases remaining between them. The CDR3 runs to 14 residues. CDR3 sequence: CASSRHGSYNEQFF. The DNA for the CDR3 is TGTGCCAGCAGCCGACACGGTTCCTACAATGAGCAGTTCTTC.

CDR3 DNA sequence: TGTGCCAGCAGCTCTGAGCGGGAAGACTACGAGCAGTACTTC. Its protein is CASSSEREDYEQYF. The chain employs TRBV7-2 and TRBJ2-7; 7 bases line up with TRBD2. Germline CDR1 and CDR2: SGHTA and FQGNSA. Trimming removed 4 bases from V and 3 bases from J; junction bases left unmatched: 6. The CDR3 is 14 residues long.

The chain carries TRBV7-2 and TRBJ2-7; 9 bases map to TRBD2. Per the germline V gene, CDR1 is SGHTA and CDR2 is FQGNSA. This CDR3 region has 15 residues. The V gene end was trimmed by 5 bases and the J gene end by 3 bases; junction bases not matched to a gene: 8. The DNA for the CDR3 is TGTGCCAGCAGCGCTTCCGGGACTAGCCGCTACGAGCAGTACTTC. As protein: CASSASGTSRYEQYF.

This clonotype was detected a few times. One end of the junction fails to match germline, which may point to a read error. The V gene is TRBV5-1, the J gene TRBJ2-7; TRBD2 agrees at 8 bases. Germline V gene sequence: CDR1 SGHRS, CDR2 YFSETQ. The CDR3 runs 13 residues. The DNA of the CDR3 is TGCGCCAGCAGCTTAGGCCCCTCGGGACTAGATACGTTC. Its translation: CASSLGPSGLDTF.

This clonotype showed up just a few times. This chain uses TRBV12-3 or TRBV12-4 with TRBJ2-5; 13 bases agree with TRBD2. This CDR3 has 16 amino acids. V gave up 5 bases and J gave up 4 bases; unmatched junction bases: 7. The CDR3 sequence: CASSQGLAGVGETQYF. The CDR3 DNA sequence: TGTGCCAGCAGTCAAGGACTAGCGGGAGTGGGAGAGACCCAGTACTTC.

The chain combines TRBV24-1 with TRBJ1-2, with D perhaps TRBD1 (5 bases). The length of the CDR3 is 12 residues. Trimming left V 1 base short and J 8 bases short, with 7 bases between. CDR1 KGHDR and CDR2 SFDVKD come from the germline V gene. In nucleotides, the CDR3 is TGTGCCACCAGTGATTTCGCAGGGGGCTACACCTTC. Translated: CATSDFAGGYTF.